Listed below are T cell receptor beta chains from one sample, sequenced in a study of CD8+CD57+ T cells in acquired aplastic anemia. MiXCR was run by TCRdb on the reads, yielding one entry per CDR3 protein. The sample has more than 150,000 distinct CDR3 sequences, 64% seen once. The source material was sorted CD4+, CD8+, or CD8+CD57+ T cells (not recorded which) from PBMCs. The receptors originated from a human donor with severe aplastic anemia or a healthy control (not recorded which). CDR3s include the opening cysteine and the closing phenylalanine or tryptophan. Fields, in order: D gene, V gene, clone size, CDR3 length, J gene, CDR3 protein. The D gene is left open where the match is weak. Clone size appears in some rows only: once, few, many, or a class for an expanded clone.

D: TRBD2; V: TRBV7-9; size: .; length: 16; J: TRBJ2-6; CDR3: CASREREGLLANVLTF
D: .; V: TRBV25-1; size: .; length: 16; J: TRBJ1-5; CDR3: CASSEGGAGINQPQHF
D: .; V: TRBV12-3/TRBV12-4; size: many; length: 14; J: TRBJ2-2; CDR3: CASSLVGEAGELFF
D: .; V: TRBV14; size: .; length: 11; J: TRBJ1-2; CDR3: CASSQGGGYTF
D: .; V: TRBV19; size: many; length: 14; J: TRBJ2-1; CDR3: CASTVGSSYNEQFF
D: TRBD2; V: TRBV7-2; size: .; length: 16; J: TRBJ2-7; CDR3: CASSLRVAGGSYEQYF
D: TRBD1; V: TRBV9; size: once; length: 16; J: .; CDR3: CAGSVARQGERETQYF
D: TRBD1; V: TRBV2; size: .; length: 14; J: TRBJ2-5; CDR3: CASTETGVQETQYF
D: .; V: TRBV20-1; size: many; length: 13; J: TRBJ1-1; CDR3: CSARTGMNTEAFF
D: .; V: TRBV19; size: .; length: 14; J: TRBJ2-7; CDR3: CASSGQFGAYEQYF